The 17 T cell receptor beta chains listed next were all sequenced from one sample in a study of blood T cell repertoires in COVID-19. The table came from immunoSEQ multiplex PCR; TCRdb's copy has only in-frame clones and leaves some out. Of around 300,000 clones listed, over 75% were seen once; the top ten hold approximately 5%. Sequenced input: PBMCs or T cells enriched from blood (not recorded which). The origin of the receptors is a woman aged 25 to 45 who had recovered from COVID-19.

This clone came up once. The chain is built from TRBV25-1 and TRBJ1-3, with D perhaps TRBD1 (5 bases). The CDR3 has 15 amino acids. Germline-derived CDR1 and CDR2 are MGHDK and SYGVNS. The germline V and J ends were trimmed by 6 bases and 2 bases, with 14 bases remaining between them. The CDR3 protein is CASRAQGSPGNTIYF. The CDR3 DNA reads as TGTGCCAGCAGGGCCCAGGGATCACCTGGAAACACCATATATTTT.

The V gene is TRBV7-4, the J gene TRBJ1-3, with TRBD1 matching 9 bases. Germline V gives CDR1 SGHVT, CDR2 SQSDAQ. The V and J ends lost 8 bases and 6 bases, in that order; junction bases with no gene match: 11. This CDR3 spans 15 amino acids. The CDR3 DNA is TGTGCCAGCGAAGGGACAGGGTACACACTAAACACCATATATTTT. Its protein product is CASEGTGYTLNTIYF.

This chain connects TRBV6-5 to TRBJ1-6; TRBD1 matches 9 bases. V trimming: 5 bases; J trimming: 8 bases; junction bases outside the gene matches: 7. In germline, CDR1 is MNHEY, CDR2 SVGAGI. This CDR3 spans 15 amino acids. In nucleotides, the CDR3 is TGTGCCAGCAGTAGGATGGGACAGGGAGATTCACCCCTCCACTTT. It yields the protein CASSRMGQGDSPLHF.

This chain connects TRBV11-3 to TRBJ2-3, with 8 bases aligning to TRBD2. The CDR3 consists of 15 residues. V lost 5 bases and J lost 4; bases outside the gene matches: 8. Germline V gene lookup returns CDR1 SGHNT and CDR2 YENEEA. CDR3 in amino acids: CASSSSGAQSDTQYF. The CDR3 DNA sequence: TGTGCCAGCAGCAGTAGCGGGGCTCAGTCAGATACGCAGTATTTT. Complete variable domain (other parts from reference TRBV11-3 and TRBJ2-3): EAGVVQSPRYKIIEKKQPVAFWCNPISGHNTLYWYLQNLGQGPELLIRYENEEAVDDSQLPKDRFSAERLKGVDSTLKIQPAELGDSAVYLCASSSSGAQSDTQYFGPGTRLTVL.

The V call is TRBV28, the J call TRBJ2-7; D possibly corresponds to TRBD2 (5 bases). Per the germline V gene, CDR1 is MDHEN and CDR2 is SYDVKM. This CDR3 has 12 amino acids. V dropped 5 bases and J dropped 6 bases, with 11 bases sitting between them. The CDR3 DNA follows: TGTGCCAGCAGTGCCGCTGGAGGCGAGCAGTACTTC. Translated: CASSAAGGEQYF. Combining the CDR3 with reference TRBV28 and TRBJ2-7 gives the whole variable domain DVKVTQSSRYLVKRTGEKVFLECVQDMDHENMFWYRQDPGLGLRLIYFSYDVKMKEKGDIPEGYSVSREKKERFSLILESASTNQTSMYLCASSAAGGEQYFGPGTRLTVT.

The CDR3 nucleotides are TGTGCCAGTAGGACATACACAGGGCCCTATGGCTACACCTTC. Translating it yields CASRTYTGPYGYTF. The chain links TRBV19 to TRBJ1-2, with D perhaps matching TRBD1 (6 bases). Germline V gene sequence: CDR1 LNHDA, CDR2 SQIVND (reference sequence). V was cut by 6 bases and J by 4 bases, with 15 bases left in between. The CDR3 spans 14 residues.

The J gene is TRBJ2-3, the V gene TRBV5-1; TRBD2 might be the D (6 bases). Germline assignment: CDR1 SGHRS and CDR2 YFSETQ. The germline V and J ends were trimmed by 4 bases and 1 base, with 13 bases remaining between them. There are 15 residues in the CDR3. CDR3 nucleotides: TGCGCCAGCAGCCCCGGGGGTACGGGCACAGATACGCAGTATTTT. The encoded protein is CASSPGGTGTDTQYF.

This chain joins TRBV2 and TRBJ2-1; TRBD1 aligns across 8 bases. Germline trimming cut 4 bases from V and 1 base from J; bases unmatched to any gene: 6. CDR3 length equals 16 residues. The germline V gene has CDR1 SNHLY and CDR2 FYNNEI. The CDR3 coding sequence is TGTGCCAGCAGTGGCCCCGGGACAGGTTCCTACAATGAGCAGTTCTTC. This gives the protein CASSGPGTGSYNEQFF. The entire variable domain, with the rest obtained from reference TRBV2 and TRBJ2-1, is as follows: EPEVTQTPSHQVTQMGQEVILRCVPISNHLYFYWYRQILGQKVEFLVSFYNNEISEKSEIFDDQFSVERPDGSNFTLKIRSTKLEDSAMYFCASSGPGTGSYNEQFFGPGTRLTVL.

V usage is TRBV11-2 and J usage is TRBJ1-4; unclear D gene. The CDR3 loop spans 13 amino acids. V was shortened by 1 base and J by 3 bases, with 3 bases between the two germline ends. The germline V gene has CDR1 SGHAT and CDR2 FQNNGV. The CDR3 here is CASSLASNEKLFF. The CDR3 DNA is TGTGCCAGCAGCTTAGCTTCTAATGAAAAACTGTTTTTT.

The chain uses TRBV30 and TRBJ1-2, with D perhaps TRBD1 (5 bases). Germline V gene sequence: CDR1 GTSNPN, CDR2 SVGIG (reference sequence). There are 11 residues in the CDR3. CDR3 sequence (DNA): TGTGCTTACACAGGATTCTATGGCTACACCTTC. As protein: CAYTGFYGYTF.

This clone came up a few times. The CDR3 coding sequence is TGTGCCAGCAGCCAAACCGGACAGGGGGGTTCACCCCTCCACTTT. It specifies CASSQTGQGGSPLHF. The rearrangement links TRBV3-1 (or the pseudogene TRBV3-2) to TRBJ1-6, with 10 positions matching TRBD1. CDR1 is LGHDT and CDR2 is YNNKEL in the germline V gene (reference sequence). Trimming took 2 bases from V and 9 from J; bases not matched to a gene: 4. This CDR3 is built from 15 residues.

The J gene is TRBJ2-3, the V gene TRBV27; weak D call: TRBD1 (5 bases). Germline values: CDR1 MNHEY, CDR2 SMNVEV (reference sequence). The V gene lost 2 bases and the J gene lost 4 bases, with 13 bases spanning the gap. This CDR3 region has 15 residues. CDR3 coding DNA: TGTGCCAGCAGTTTAGGGGCAGGGCTTTCAGATACGCAGTATTTT. Protein: CASSLGAGLSDTQYF.

The CDR3 nucleotides read TGTGCCAGCAGTTATACTGAACGTCAGCCCCAGCATTTT. This translates into CASSYTERQPQHF. The chain combines TRBV2 with TRBJ1-5; D remains unclear. Germline V gene lookup returns CDR1 SNHLY and CDR2 FYNNEI. V was clipped by 5 bases and J by 6 bases, with 11 bases between them. The CDR3 runs to 13 residues.

CDR3 sequence: CASSWDRGPTGANVLTF. CDR3 in DNA: TGTGCCAGCAGCTGGGACAGGGGTCCTACTGGGGCCAACGTCCTGACTTTC. The gene calls are TRBV5-5 and TRBJ2-6, with 10 bases fitting TRBD1. This CDR3 is built from 17 residues. Germline lookup yields CDR1 SGHKS and CDR2 YYEKEE (reference sequence). Trimming removed 3 bases from V and 2 bases from J; junction bases left unmatched: 5.

The chain recombines TRBV29-1 with TRBJ2-3; weak D call: TRBD2 (5 bases). V dropped 7 bases and J dropped 6 bases, with 17 bases sitting between them. The CDR3 contains 13 residues. The V gene's germline CDR1 is SQVTM and CDR2 ANQGSEA. The CDR3 sequence: CSGRPQAADTQYF. The CDR3 bases are TGCAGCGGACGACCCCAAGCGGCGGATACGCAGTATTTT.

The chain recombines TRBV6-5 with TRBJ1-4, with unresolved D. Trimming removed 0 bases at V and 0 bases at J, with 5 bases between. The CDR3 has 15 amino acids. Germline V gene sequence: CDR1 MNHEY, CDR2 SVGAGI. The CDR3 region is CASSYSPATNEKLFF. CDR3 DNA: TGTGCCAGCAGTTACTCCCCTGCAACTAATGAAAAACTGTTTTTT.

This chain uses TRBV7-2 with TRBJ1-4; D remains ambiguous. Looked up from germline, CDR1 is SGHTA and CDR2 is FQGNSA. The CDR3 loop spans 11 amino acids. Trimming cost V 3 bases and J 7 bases, with 3 bases left between them. The CDR3 nucleotides are TGTGCCAGCAGCTTCGGTGAAAAACTGTTTTTT. Residues: CASSFGEKLFF. The full variable domain, completed using reference TRBV7-2 and TRBJ1-4, is GAGVSQSPSNKVTEKGKDVELRCDPISGHTALYWYRQSLGQGLEFLIYFQGNSAPDKSGLPSDRFSAERTGGSVSTLTIQRTQQEDSAVYLCASSFGEKLFFGSGTQLSVL.